The text below deals with one T cell receptor (beta chain). The specificity of this receptor is unknown. The input lacks base qualities; no much larger clone sits a single base away. This record belongs to a study of shared clonotypes between healthy human individuals (dated by TCRdb to 2019 to 2021). For the wider study: Two women and three men aged 18 to 49 years were included in the cohort. For each donor, CD4 naive and CD4 memory were each run on three plates, CD8 naive on two plates, and CD8 memory on one plate. Blood TCR repertoires of about 5 healthy adults were deeply sequenced to estimate repertoire size and the extent of clonotype sharing between individuals. To increase sequencing depth and limit assay-specific biases, TCR repertoire library preparation and sequencing were carried out by different laboratories using diverse techniques. Each donor's leukapheresis produced roughly between roughly 0.85 and 10 billion PBMCs.

TCR CDR3 regions were amplified from genomic DNA by multiplex PCR using the deep immunoSEQ assay. Genomic DNA extracted from each cell subset was distributed evenly over all wells of several immunoSEQ 96-well plates, and each plate served as one replicate. For sorted subsets, each replicate PCR was loaded with approximately 200 ng genomic DNA, equivalent to 25,000 to 35,000 T cell genomes. The purified libraries were quantified using a Qubit 3.0 fluorometer, sized with a Bioanalyzer 2100, and then quantified again using the KAPA Library Quantification kit. Every immunoSEQ 96-well plate was sequenced on a dedicated single-read 150-cycle Illumina NextSeq 550 flow cell. The original methods were these. The immunoSEQ output contained only junctional sequences without quality scores, so filtering could not match that applied to full-length reads. To assign V/J genes and CDR3, sequences were annotated against IMGT germline references using PyIR, a Python wrapper for IgBLAST v1.9. Reads were filtered out if the reads had weak V/J assignments (E-value above 1e-6), no CDR3, stop codons, out-of-frame junctions, or ambiguous translated residues. A V3J clonotype was defined by an identical inferred V gene, J gene, and CDR3 amino acid sequence. To compute the percentage overlap between repertoires, the number of shared unique clonotypes was divided by the size of the smaller repertoire. Repertoire richness was assessed with RTK rarefaction, the Chao1 estimator, and Recon v2.1 estimates of unobserved clonotypes. OLGA was used to compute generation probabilities for all TCRbeta clonotypes that the gDNA method yielded from a few donors. Sourced from immuneACCESS, this table was stored by TCRdb with only in-frame sequences that have V and J called. A share of the clones is absent; for the studies checked, an unresolved V gene accounts for under half, and the remainder has no known explanation. The V and J calls and clone size come from that table; D and trimming were worked out from the DNA. Counted in this sample were around 600,000 clones; around 97% of them appeared once. The ten largest clones take up around 0.057% of the sample.

V and J lose 2 bases and 9 bases, and a span of 16 bases separates them. Via the germline V gene (reference sequence), CDR1 is GTSNPN and CDR2 SVGIG. CDR3 length: 13 amino acids, cysteine to phenylalanine. The entry retains the CDR3 DNA only, 39 bases that are in frame from base 1. The study at large found these results: Sharing across several donors was observed for approximately 5% of naive CD4, less than 4% of naive CD8, roughly 2.4% of memory CD4, and 0.4% of memory CD8 clonotypes. Incomplete sequencing was indicated by rarefaction of sorted-subset datasets, despite the large sequencing depth. Compared with non-shared clonotypes, clonotypes shared by all four sorted-subset donors had higher generation probabilities. Pairwise subsampling indicated that sequencing depth was expected to affect the degree of clonotype sharing among donors. Naive subsets generally had larger estimated clonotype richness than memory subsets did. Sampling was restricted to blood, and TCR repertoires in tissue are likely to differ from TCR repertoires in blood. The genetic and exposure-history diversity represented was limited by the small number of donors.

The donors were healthy, HIV-negative adults who had no recently reported acute infections or vaccinations. All donors were Caucasian adults living in Nashville, Tennessee, USA. CD4+ T cells were enriched by magnetic negative selection; naive cells were then positively selected on CD45RA, and the negative fraction formed the memory subset. Blood was collected by leukapheresis, and PBMCs were isolated by Ficoll-Histopaque density gradient centrifugation and then cryopreserved in liquid nitrogen vapor phase. Analytical flow cytometry was used to check the purity and quantity of every magnetically sorted T cell population. Genomic DNA was isolated from every sorted fraction and measured by UV absorbance on a Nanodrop 2000c.

This receptor chain uses TRBV30 and TRBJ1-2; tentative D gene TRBD1, with 6 bases matching. Input material: naive CD4+ T cells sorted from blood. The cell subset or site label for this specimen denotes: CD45RA+ positively selected. The receptor was isolated from a woman in her 30s in good health. The encoded CDR3 is CAWSPRDTASYTF. The DNA sequence reads TGTGCCTGGAGTCCTAGGGACACGGCCAGCTACACCTTC.